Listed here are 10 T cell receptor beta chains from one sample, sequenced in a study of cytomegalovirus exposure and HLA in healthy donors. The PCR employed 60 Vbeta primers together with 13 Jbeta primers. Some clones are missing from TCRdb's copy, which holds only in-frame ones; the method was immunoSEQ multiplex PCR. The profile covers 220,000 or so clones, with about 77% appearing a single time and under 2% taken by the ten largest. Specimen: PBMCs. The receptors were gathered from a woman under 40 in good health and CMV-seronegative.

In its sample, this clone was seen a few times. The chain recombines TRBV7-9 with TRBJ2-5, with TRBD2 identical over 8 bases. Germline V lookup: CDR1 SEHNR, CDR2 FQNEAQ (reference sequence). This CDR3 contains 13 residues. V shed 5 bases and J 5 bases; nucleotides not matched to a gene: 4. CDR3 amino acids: CASSASGWETQYF. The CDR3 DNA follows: TGTGCCAGCAGCGCTAGCGGGTGGGAGACCCAGTACTTC. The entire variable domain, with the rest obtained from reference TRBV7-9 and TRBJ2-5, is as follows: DTGVSQNPRHKITKRGQNVTFRCDPISEHNRLYWYRQTLGQGPEFLTYFQNEAQLEKSRLLSDRFSAERPKGSFSTLEIQRTEQGDSAMYLCASSASGWETQYFGPGTRLLVL.

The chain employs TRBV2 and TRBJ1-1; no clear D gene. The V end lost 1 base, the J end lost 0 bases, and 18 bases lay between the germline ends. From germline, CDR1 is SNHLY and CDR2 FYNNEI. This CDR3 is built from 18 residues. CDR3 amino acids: CASSEELRLTTMNTEAFF. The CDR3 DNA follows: TGTGCCAGCAGTGAAGAGCTCCGGCTAACTACAATGAACACTGAAGCTTTCTTT.

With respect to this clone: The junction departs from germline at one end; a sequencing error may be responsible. Here the CDR3 reads CSSTLDSYGYTF. The CDR3 coding sequence is TGTTCCAGCACCCTCGACAGTTATGGCTACACCTTC. V usage is TRBV7-9 and J usage is TRBJ1-2, with a tentative D call TRBD1 (5 bases). This CDR3 is 12 amino acids long. Germline CDR1 is SEHNR and CDR2 is FQNEAQ (reference sequence).

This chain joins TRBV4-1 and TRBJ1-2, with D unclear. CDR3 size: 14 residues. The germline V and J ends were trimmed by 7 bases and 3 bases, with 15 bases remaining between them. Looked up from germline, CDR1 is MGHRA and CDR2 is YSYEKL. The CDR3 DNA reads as TGCGCCAGCACCCCCTCAACTACTGACTATGGCTACACCTTC. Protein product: CASTPSTTDYGYTF.

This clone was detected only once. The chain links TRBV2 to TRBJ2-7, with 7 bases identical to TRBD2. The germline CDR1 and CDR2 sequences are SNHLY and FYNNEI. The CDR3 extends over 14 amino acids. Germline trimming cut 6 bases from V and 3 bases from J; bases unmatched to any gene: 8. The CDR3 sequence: CASRTGRGDYEQYF. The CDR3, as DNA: TGTGCCAGCAGGACCGGTCGGGGGGACTACGAGCAGTACTTC.

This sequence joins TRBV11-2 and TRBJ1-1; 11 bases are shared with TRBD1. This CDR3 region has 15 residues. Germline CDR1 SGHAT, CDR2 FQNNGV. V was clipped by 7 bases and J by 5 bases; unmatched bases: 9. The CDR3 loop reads CASTRGQGAYTEAFF. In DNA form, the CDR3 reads TGTGCCAGCACCAGAGGACAGGGGGCGTATACTGAAGCTTTCTTT.

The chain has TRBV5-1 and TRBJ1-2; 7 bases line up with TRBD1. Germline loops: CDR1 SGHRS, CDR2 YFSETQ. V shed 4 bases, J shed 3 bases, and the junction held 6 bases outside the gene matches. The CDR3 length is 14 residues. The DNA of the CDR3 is TGCGCCAGCAGCCCCTACCAGGGGGACTATGGCTACACCTTC. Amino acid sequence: CASSPYQGDYGYTF.

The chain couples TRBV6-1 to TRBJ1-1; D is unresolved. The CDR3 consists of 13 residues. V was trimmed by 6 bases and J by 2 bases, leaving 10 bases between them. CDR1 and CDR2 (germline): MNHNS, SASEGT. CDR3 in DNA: TGTGCCAGCAGGAAGCGCCCCAACACTGAAGCTTTCTTT. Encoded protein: CASRKRPNTEAFF.

The CDR3 loop reads CATSIKTGSRGGSNEQFF. In nucleotides, the CDR3 is TGTGCCACCAGCATAAAAACAGGGTCTCGTGGTGGATCCAATGAGCAGTTCTTC. This chain joins TRBV15 and TRBJ2-1; perhaps TRBD1 as D (6 bases). Looked up from germline, CDR1 is LNHNV and CDR2 is YYDKDF (reference sequence). The CDR3 has 18 residues. The germline V and J ends were trimmed by 4 bases and 6 bases, with 25 bases remaining between them.

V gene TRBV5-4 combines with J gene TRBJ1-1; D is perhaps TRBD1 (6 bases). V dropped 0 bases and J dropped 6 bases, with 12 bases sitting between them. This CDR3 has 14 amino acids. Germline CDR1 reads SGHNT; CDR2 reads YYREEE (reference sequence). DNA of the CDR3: TGTGCCAGCAGCTTGGGGGGGGGCAGGGCTGAAGCTTTCTTT. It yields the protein CASSLGGGRAEAFF.